A single sample gave rise to the 12 T cell receptor beta chains below, sequenced in a study of regulatory T cells in long-lasting Graves disease. For TCR beta, libraries came from iRepertoire HTBI primers and Arm-PCR of CDR3 regions. MiXCR was run by TCRdb on the multiplex PCR reads, yielding one entry per CDR3 protein. The data contain 400,000 to 500,000 distinct CDR3 sequences, about a sixth of them singletons. Time point in this sample: newly diagnosed GD, antithyroid drugs for less than 3 months. Following extraction of RNA from PBMCs, that RNA was used to make the TCR library. These same data were also listed under a study on T cells in Graves' hyperthyroidism and ophthalmopathy.

Sequenced material: peripheral blood mononuclear cells (PBMCs), taken at new diagnosis, from a patient treated with antithyroid drugs. Receptors were obtained from a woman aged 30 to 39 with Graves disease.

This clonotype was seen a few times. V gene TRBV4-1 combines with J gene TRBJ2-1, with D hard to call. Between the trimmed V and J ends, which lost 2 bases and 5 bases, there was a span of 10 bases. CDR1 MGHRA and CDR2 YSYEKL come from the germline V gene. The CDR3 totals 14 residues. CDR3 nucleotide sequence: TGCGCCAGCAGCCAACCGGGTCGGAACAATGAGCAGTTCTTC. Residues: CASSQPGRNNEQFF.

This clonotype was observed at least ten times. The V call is TRBV6-1, the J call TRBJ2-1; D could derive from TRBD1 or TRBD2 (5 bases each). The length of the CDR3 is 14 residues. Per germline, CDR1 MNHNS and CDR2 SASEGT. V was shortened by 7 bases and J by 4 bases, with 14 bases between the two germline ends. The CDR3, as DNA: TGTGCCAGCATGGGGGTGGGGCCGTACAATGAGCAGTTCTTC. It is translated as CASMGVGPYNEQFF.

This clonotype was found many times. The chain uses TRBV12-3 or TRBV12-4 and TRBJ2-1; the D gene is possibly TRBD2 (5 bases). V was trimmed by 5 bases and J by 3 bases, leaving 14 bases between them. The CDR3 is 15 residues long. The CDR3 DNA follows: TGTGCCAGCAGTACCCCATACCGGGGCTACAATGAGCAGTTCTTC. Protein: CASSTPYRGYNEQFF.

This clonotype was counted at least ten times. The chain uses TRBV5-1 and TRBJ2-3; TRBD2 is a possible D gene (6 bases). This CDR3 has 13 residues. CDR1 and CDR2 (germline): SGHRS, YFSETQ. Trimming shortened V by 6 bases and J by 3 bases, and 11 bases separated the two germline ends. The CDR3, as DNA: TGCGCCAGCATGTGGGAGGTGACAGATACGCAGTATTTT. Amino acids: CASMWEVTDTQYF.

This clonotype has at least ten counts. V usage is TRBV5-1 and J usage is TRBJ2-1, with no clear D. The V gene lost 4 bases and the J gene lost 4 bases, with 6 bases spanning the gap. The CDR3 is 12 residues long. Looked up from germline, CDR1 is SGHRS and CDR2 is YFSETQ. The CDR3 here is CASSIGYNEQFF. The CDR3 DNA reads as TGCGCCAGCAGCATCGGATACAATGAGCAGTTCTTC.

This clonotype was detected only a few times. The V call is TRBV5-1, the J call TRBJ2-2; D is undetermined. Trimming removed 0 bases from V and 4 bases from J, with 7 bases in between. The CDR3 extends over 14 amino acids. CDR1 is SGHRS and CDR2 is YFSETQ in the germline V gene. CDR3 nucleotide sequence: TGCGCCAGCAGCTTGGACAGATTCACCGGGGAGCTGTTTTTT. This sequence encodes CASSLDRFTGELFF.

This clonotype was counted between two and nine times. The chain has TRBV10-3 and TRBJ1-1, with D possibly matching TRBD1 (5 bases). There are 15 residues in the CDR3. V was clipped by 5 bases and J by 1 base, with 14 bases between them. Looked up from germline, CDR1 is ENHRY and CDR2 is SYGVKD. CDR3: CAISLGRGWNTEAFF. DNA for the CDR3: TGTGCCATCAGTTTGGGGAGGGGTTGGAACACTGAAGCTTTCTTT.

V and J are TRBV4-3 and TRBJ2-2; 9 positions agree with TRBD1. CDR3 length equals 15 residues. Germline trimming cut 0 bases from V and 5 bases from J; bases unmatched to any gene: 1. Germline lookup yields CDR1 LGHNA and CDR2 YSLEER. In DNA form, the CDR3 reads TGCGCCAGCAGCCAAGAGGGACAGGGTACCGGGGAGCTGTTTTTT. Amino acid sequence: CASSQEGQGTGELFF.

V gene TRBV5-4 combines with J gene TRBJ2-7; 13 bases fit TRBD2. The CDR3 contains 15 residues. From germline, CDR1 is SGHNT and CDR2 YYREEE (reference sequence). Trimming cost V 3 bases and J 4 bases; bases outside gene matches: 4. DNA for the CDR3: TGTGCCAGCAGCTCGGAACTAGCGGGAGGGTACGAGCAGTACTTC. Its translation: CASSSELAGGYEQYF.

The gene calls are TRBV9 and TRBJ1-1; 11 bases map to TRBD1. The germline V gene has CDR1 SGDLS and CDR2 YYNGEE. The V gene end was trimmed by 4 bases and the J gene end by 5 bases; junction bases not matched to a gene: 4. This CDR3 region has 14 residues. Here the CDR3 DNA reads TGTGCCAGCAGCCCAGGACAGGGGGCGACTGAAGCTTTCTTT. Protein: CASSPGQGATEAFF.

The rearrangement joins TRBV19 to TRBJ1-2; D possibly corresponds to TRBD1 (6 bases). Trimming took 5 bases from V and 4 from J, leaving 14 bases between them. Germline V gives CDR1 LNHDA, CDR2 SQIVND (reference sequence). The length of the CDR3 is 14 residues. The CDR3 bases are TGTGCCAGTAGTGAACAGGGTTTTGGCTATGGCTACACCTTC. Translating gives CASSEQGFGYGYTF.

This clonotype was seen a handful of times. The chain uses TRBV19 and TRBJ2-1; 9 positions agree with TRBD2. The V gene's germline CDR1 is LNHDA and CDR2 SQIVND (reference sequence). V lost 9 bases to trimming and J lost 5 bases; unmatched junction nucleotides: 20. The CDR3 has 18 amino acids. CDR3 sequence: CASTLSAGGPRLDNEQFF. In nucleotides, the CDR3 is TGTGCCAGCACCCTATCCGCGGGAGGGCCCCGGCTAGACAATGAGCAGTTCTTC.